This T cell receptor (beta chain) was sequenced for a study of T-cell memory formation after mild COVID-19. At least ten counts were recorded for this clonotype. Its target is unknown. Findings and limits, study-wide: Pre-infection memory contained some responding clones, which suggested that cross-reactive memory had joined. Contracting clones from day 15 to 85 showed balanced CD4/CD8; later expanders favored CD4+.

TCRdb redid the calling of the 5' RACE reads with MiXCR, one entry per CDR3 protein. The table records approximately 300,000 distinct CDR3 sequences, approximately 19% of them present only once. This CDR3 is built from 17 residues. From germline, CDR1 is SGHRS and CDR2 YFSETQ. The germline V and J ends were trimmed by 1 base and 3 bases, with 19 bases remaining between them. This receptor was taken from a man between 18 and 29 years old who had mild COVID-19 (a few samples of this study predate the infection). Cell type and time point are not known. Input material: PBMCs or a T cell subset sorted from them (not recorded which). The chain couples TRBV5-1 to TRBJ1-1, with TRBD1 as a possible D gene (5 bases). The CDR3 here is CASSLRGGGYSDTEAFF. CDR3 DNA sequence: TGCGCCAGCAGCTTGAGGGGAGGTGGGTACAGCGACACTGAAGCTTTCTTT. Looking up the rest from reference TRBV5-1 and TRBJ1-1 gives the full variable domain: KAGVTQTPRYLIKTRGQQVTLSCSPISGHRSVSWYQQTPGQGLQFLFEYFSETQRNKGNFPGRFSGRQFSNSRSEMNVSTLELGDSALYLCASSLRGGGYSDTEAFFGQGTRLTVV.